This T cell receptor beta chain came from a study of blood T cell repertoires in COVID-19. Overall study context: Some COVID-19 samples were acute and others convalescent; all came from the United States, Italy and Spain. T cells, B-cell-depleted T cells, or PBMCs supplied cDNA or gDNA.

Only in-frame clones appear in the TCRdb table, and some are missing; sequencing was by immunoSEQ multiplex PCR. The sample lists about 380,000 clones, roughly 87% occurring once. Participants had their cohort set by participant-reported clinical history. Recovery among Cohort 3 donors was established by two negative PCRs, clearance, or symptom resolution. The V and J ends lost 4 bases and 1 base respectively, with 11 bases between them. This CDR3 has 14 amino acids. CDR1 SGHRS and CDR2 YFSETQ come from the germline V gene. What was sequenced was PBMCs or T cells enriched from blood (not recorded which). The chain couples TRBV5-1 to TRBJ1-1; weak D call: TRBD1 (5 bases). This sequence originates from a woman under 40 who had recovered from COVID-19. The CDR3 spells CASSDDRPNTEAFF. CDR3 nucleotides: TGCGCCAGCAGCGACGACAGACCGAACACTGAAGCTTTCTTT.